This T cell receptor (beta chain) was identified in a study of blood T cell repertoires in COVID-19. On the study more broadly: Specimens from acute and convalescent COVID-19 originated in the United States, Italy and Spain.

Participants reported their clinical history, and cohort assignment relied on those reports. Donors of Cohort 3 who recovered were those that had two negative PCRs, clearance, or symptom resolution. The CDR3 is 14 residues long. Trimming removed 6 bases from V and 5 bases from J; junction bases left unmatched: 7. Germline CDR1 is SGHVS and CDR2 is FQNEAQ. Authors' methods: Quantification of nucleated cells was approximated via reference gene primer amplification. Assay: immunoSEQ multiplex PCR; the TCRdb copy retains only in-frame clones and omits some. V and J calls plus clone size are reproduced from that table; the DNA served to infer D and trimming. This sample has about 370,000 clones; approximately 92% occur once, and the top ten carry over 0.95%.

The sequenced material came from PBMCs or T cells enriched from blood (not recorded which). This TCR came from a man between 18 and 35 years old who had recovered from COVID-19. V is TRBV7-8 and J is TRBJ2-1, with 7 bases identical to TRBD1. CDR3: CASSSGTANNEQFF. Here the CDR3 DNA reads TGTGCCAGCAGTTCCGGGACAGCTAACAATGAGCAGTTCTTC. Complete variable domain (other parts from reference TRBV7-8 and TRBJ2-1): GAGVSQSPRYKVAKRGQDVALRCDPISGHVSLFWYQQALGQGPEFLTYFQNEAQLDKSGLPSDRFFAERPEGSVSTLKIQRTQQEDSAVYLCASSSGTANNEQFFGPGTRLTVL.